This T cell receptor (beta chain) is drawn from a study of cytomegalovirus exposure and HLA in healthy donors. General observations from the study: An analysis done earlier found most TCR beta V segments productive about 87% or about 30% of the time. Presence/absence analyses treated sequencing depth as roughly uniform across donors.

Vbeta (60) and Jbeta (13) primers were used in the PCR. TCRdb keeps only in-frame clones here, not all; method: immunoSEQ multiplex PCR. This sample has more than 80,000 clones, with 75% found just once. On this clone: The target antigen is unknown.

Per the germline V gene, CDR1 is SGDLS and CDR2 is YYNGEE. This CDR3 region has 13 residues. Deletions cut 7 bases from V and 5 bases from J, with 13 bases between. Sequenced input: PBMCs. This rearrangement joins TRBV9 to TRBJ2-1; TRBD1 is a possible D gene (5 bases). The sequence came from a male donor in good health and CMV-seropositive. The CDR3 DNA reads TGTGCCAGCGGGAATGCAGGGAACAATGAGCAGTTCTTC. Its protein is CASGNAGNNEQFF.